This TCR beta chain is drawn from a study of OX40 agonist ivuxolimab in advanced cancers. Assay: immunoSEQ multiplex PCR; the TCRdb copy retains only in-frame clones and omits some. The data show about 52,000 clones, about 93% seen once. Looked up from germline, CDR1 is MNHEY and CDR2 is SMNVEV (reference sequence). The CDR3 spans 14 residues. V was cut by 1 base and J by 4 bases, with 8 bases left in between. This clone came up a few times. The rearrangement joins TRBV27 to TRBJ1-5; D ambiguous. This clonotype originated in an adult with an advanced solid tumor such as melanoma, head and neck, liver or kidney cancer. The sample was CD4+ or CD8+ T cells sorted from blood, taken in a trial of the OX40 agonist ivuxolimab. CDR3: CASSLWGGNQPQHF. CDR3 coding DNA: TGTGCCAGCAGTTTATGGGGAGGGAATCAGCCCCAGCATTTT.